This T cell receptor (beta chain) stems from a study of blood T cells in healthy people across ages. Study findings and constraints: Relative to aged donors, long-lived donors carried more naive CD4+ cells and displayed higher diversity.

A sample-barcoded 5' primer and a J-beta primer mix were used in a second PCR of roughly 7 to 11 cycles. Through a template-switch adaptor with 12 random nucleotides, each cDNA molecule received a tag. Every sample returned 2.5 million or more CDR3-containing paired-end reads. MiXCR, applied by TCRdb to the 5' RACE reads, yields one record per CDR3 protein. The data show fewer than 1,000,000 distinct CDR3 sequences, with roughly 46% seen just once and 15% to 20% held by the top ten. In the case of this clonotype: Antigen unknown.

The TCR originated in a man older than 75 in good health. Material for sequencing was blood.

CDR3 loop: CSVVKGQVGETQYF. For the CDR3, the DNA is TGCAGCGTTGTAAAAGGACAGGTCGGTGAGACCCAGTACTTC. This chain joins TRBV29-1 and TRBJ2-7, with TRBD1 identical over 7 bases. The J call may be in error: the DNA end matches TRBJ2-5 better. The germline gives CDR1 SQVTM, CDR2 ANQGSEA. The CDR3 has 14 residues.